The entry that follows covers one TCR beta chain sequence. The antigen is unknown. TCRdb re-called the 5' RACE reads and catalogs CDR3 proteins one per entry, DNA excluded. The table gives about 550,000 distinct CDR3 sequences; the top ten clones make up 3.5% to 4.5% of it. This record belongs to a study of T cells expressing NK-cell markers. Looking at the study overall: The TCR beta repertoires originated in sorted CD3+CD56+NKG2C+, CD3+CD56+NKG2C- and CD3+CD56-NKG2C+ T cells. The authors sequenced eight donors, of whom seven were HCMV-seropositive and one was seronegative.

Study findings and constraints: Expanded NKG2C+ T cell clones were not confirmed as HCMV-specific. Researchers report these clonotypes also headed the CD3+CD56-NKG2C+ fraction in a handful of donors.

Germline V gives CDR1 MNHEY, CDR2 SVGAGI. This CDR3 contains 14 residues. This receptor was obtained from a man aged 18 to 30 in good health. V usage is TRBV6-5 and J usage is TRBJ1-1. The material sequenced was blood T cells: a sorted CD56 or NKG2C T cell subset, CD4+ or CD8+ T cells, or bulk PBMC T cells (not recorded which). CDR3 loop: CASSPITQNTEAFF.